This is a list of T cell receptor beta chains from one sample in a study of cytomegalovirus exposure and HLA in healthy donors. Some clones are missing from TCRdb's copy, which holds only in-frame ones; the method was immunoSEQ multiplex PCR. Among under 250,000 clones, roughly 79% were seen once, and the ten largest hold approximately 2%. Sequenced material: PBMCs. Receptors were obtained from a man between 25 and 39 years old in good health and CMV-seronegative. Both conserved end residues are part of each CDR3. Each record gives: CDR3 DNA, CDR3 protein, J gene, V gene, D gene, clone size. The D gene is left open where the match is weak. Clone size is not always given. Where it is, it says once, few, many or a class for expanded clones.

DNA: TGTGCCAGCAGCTTCCGCGGGTTGAGCTCTGGAAACACCATATATTTT
CDR3: CASSFRGLSSGNTIYF
J: TRBJ1-3
V: TRBV5-6
D: NA
size: NA

DNA: TGTGCCAGCAGTCCGATCGTCGGACAGAACTATGGCTACACCTTC
CDR3: CASSPIVGQNYGYTF
J: TRBJ1-2
V: TRBV28
D: NA
size: NA

DNA: TGCGCCAGCAGCTTGGCCGAGGGACTAGCGGGAGTATGGACAGATACGCAGTATTTT
CDR3: CASSLAEGLAGVWTDTQYF
J: TRBJ2-3
V: TRBV5-1
D: TRBD2
size: NA

DNA: TGTGCCAGCAGTGAAAGGCAGGCCGGGAACACTGAAGCTTTCTTT
CDR3: CASSERQAGNTEAFF
J: TRBJ1-1
V: TRBV25-1
D: NA
size: NA

DNA: TGTGCCAGTAGTATGACAGGGGGGCTTTCTTCACCCCTCCACTTT
CDR3: CASSMTGGLSSPLHF
J: TRBJ1-6
V: TRBV19
D: TRBD1
size: few

DNA: TGTGCCAGCAGCTCCGGGATTCACACCGGGGAGCTGTTTTTT
CDR3: CASSSGIHTGELFF
J: TRBJ2-2
V: TRBV13
D: NA
size: NA

DNA: TGTGCCAGCAGCTTGGTCACAACAGGGAATAATTCACCCCTCCACTTT
CDR3: CASSLVTTGNNSPLHF
J: TRBJ1-6
V: TRBV28
D: NA
size: NA

DNA: TGTGCCAGCAGCGCCGGCTGGGCTAGCAATCAGCCCCAGCATTTT
CDR3: CASSAGWASNQPQHF
J: TRBJ1-5
V: TRBV7-2
D: NA
size: NA

DNA: TGTGCCTGGAGTGTTGGCCCGGGGTTGGCCTACGAGCAGTACTTC
CDR3: CAWSVGPGLAYEQYF
J: TRBJ2-7
V: TRBV30
D: NA
size: NA

DNA: TGTGCCAGCAGCTTAGGGACAGGTGCGGGCAATCAGCCCCAGCATTTT
CDR3: CASSLGTGAGNQPQHF
J: TRBJ1-5
V: TRBV7-9
D: TRBD1
size: NA

DNA: TGTGCCAGCAGGGTGGGACAGGGTTACAATGAGCAGTTCTTC
CDR3: CASRVGQGYNEQFF
J: TRBJ2-1
V: TRBV6-4
D: TRBD1
size: once

DNA: TGTGCCAGCAGTGACACCTACGAGCAGTACTTC
CDR3: CASSDTYEQYF
J: TRBJ2-7
V: TRBV2
D: NA
size: NA

DNA: TGTGCCAGCAGTTTACTTATAGCGTTCCCCACCGGGGAGCTGTTTTTT
CDR3: CASSLLIAFPTGELFF
J: TRBJ2-2
V: TRBV27
D: NA
size: once

DNA: TGTGCCAGCAGCCGAGGGCGGGCGGATAATTCACCCCTCCACTTT
CDR3: CASSRGRADNSPLHF
J: TRBJ1-6
V: TRBV7-3
D: NA
size: NA

DNA: TGTGCCAGTAGTGGGAGGACCCTAAATCAGCCCCAGCATTTT
CDR3: CASSGRTLNQPQHF
J: TRBJ1-5
V: TRBV19
D: NA
size: NA

DNA: TGTGCCAGCAGTGGACAGGGTAGCTCCTATAATTCACCCCTCCACTTT
CDR3: CASSGQGSSYNSPLHF
J: TRBJ1-6
V: TRBV27
D: TRBD1
size: NA

DNA: TGTGCCAGCAGCTTATCGTCGGCGGGACTTAATGAGCAGTTCTTC
CDR3: CASSLSSAGLNEQFF
J: TRBJ2-1
V: TRBV7-3
D: NA
size: once

DNA: TGTGCCAGCAGAGCGCAGGGGCCGGGGCCCCAGCATTTT
CDR3: CASRAQGPGPQHF
J: TRBJ1-5
V: TRBV27
D: NA
size: NA

DNA: TGCGCCAGCAGTGAGTCGTTTAGGACAGGCGGAAACTATGGCTACACCTTC
CDR3: CASSESFRTGGNYGYTF
J: TRBJ1-2
V: TRBV10-2
D: TRBD1
size: NA

DNA: TGCACCAGCAGCCAAGATCACAGGGGGTCTGGAAACACCATATACTTT
CDR3: CTSSQDHRGSGNTIYF
J: TRBJ1-3
V: TRBV1
D: NA
size: NA

DNA: TGTGCCACCAGGAAGAGACAGGAGGCTGAAGCTTTCTTT
CDR3: CATRKRQEAEAFF
J: TRBJ1-1
V: TRBV15
D: NA
size: NA

DNA: TGTGCCAGCAGTGAACCCACGGACTATGGCTACACCTTC
CDR3: CASSEPTDYGYTF
J: TRBJ1-2
V: TRBV6-1
D: NA
size: few

DNA: TGCGCCAGCAGCTTGAGGGGCGACAATCAGCCCCAGCATTTT
CDR3: CASSLRGDNQPQHF
J: TRBJ1-5
V: TRBV5-1
D: NA
size: NA

DNA: TGTGCCAGCAGCTTAGTGTCCCACAGCAGGGGTTTAGACTATGGCTACACCTTC
CDR3: CASSLVSHSRGLDYGYTF
J: TRBJ1-2
V: TRBV11-2
D: NA
size: NA

DNA: TGTGCCAGCAGCCTGGACAGGAACCGTTATATCAACTATGGCCACACCTTC
CDR3: CASSLDRNRYINYGHTF
J: TRBJ1-2
V: TRBV5-5
D: TRBD1
size: NA

DNA: TGTGCCAGCAGGCCGGGACAGGGGGCCCTTAATGAAAAACTGTTTTTT
CDR3: CASRPGQGALNEKLFF
J: TRBJ1-4
V: TRBV28
D: TRBD1
size: NA

DNA: TGTGCCAGCTCACCTAAACTGGGACTTAGCACAGATACGCAGTATTTT
CDR3: CASSPKLGLSTDTQYF
J: TRBJ2-3
V: TRBV18
D: NA
size: few

DNA: TGTGCCTGGAGTCCGGGACTAGCGGGAGTGGGAGGCACAGATACGCAGTATTTT
CDR3: CAWSPGLAGVGGTDTQYF
J: TRBJ2-3
V: TRBV30
D: TRBD2
size: NA

DNA: TGTGCCAGCAGCTCCAGGGAGACCCAGTACTTC
CDR3: CASSSRETQYF
J: TRBJ2-5
V: TRBV5-6
D: NA
size: NA

DNA: TGTGCCATCAGTAGGACTAGCGGGAGCTACGAGCAGTACTTC
CDR3: CAISRTSGSYEQYF
J: TRBJ2-7
V: TRBV10-3
D: TRBD2
size: few

DNA: TGCGCCAGCAGCTTGGCGCAGGGGTGGGCCGGGGAGCTGTTTTTT
CDR3: CASSLAQGWAGELFF
J: TRBJ2-2
V: TRBV5-1
D: NA
size: NA

DNA: TGTGCTAGTGGTTTGGCCCCGGGGGCCGGGGAGCTGTTTTTT
CDR3: CASGLAPGAGELFF
J: TRBJ2-2
V: TRBV12-5
D: NA
size: NA

DNA: TGTGCCAGCAGTTACTCGAAGGAGGGCCAGCCCCAGCATTTT
CDR3: CASSYSKEGQPQHF
J: TRBJ1-5
V: TRBV6-5
D: NA
size: NA

DNA: TGTGCCAGCAGCCGGACAGGGATCAATCAGCCCCAGCATTTT
CDR3: CASSRTGINQPQHF
J: TRBJ1-5
V: TRBV13
D: TRBD1
size: NA

DNA: TGTGCCAGCAGCTTCCGGGACAGGGACCAGCCCCAGCATTTT
CDR3: CASSFRDRDQPQHF
J: TRBJ1-5
V: TRBV7-9
D: TRBD1
size: NA

DNA: TGTGCCAGCAAGGCGGGTCCCTCCTACAATGAGCAGTTCTTC
CDR3: CASKAGPSYNEQFF
J: TRBJ2-1
V: TRBV5-5
D: NA
size: NA

DNA: TGTGCAAGTCGCCCAGCCGGGACTCCTCGGGAGACCCAGTACTTC
CDR3: CASRPAGTPRETQYF
J: TRBJ2-5
V: TRBV12-2
D: NA
size: NA

DNA: TGCGCCAGCAGCTTAACTAGCGGAGGCCTGGGTGAGCAGTTCTTC
CDR3: CASSLTSGGLGEQFF
J: TRBJ2-1
V: TRBV5-1
D: TRBD2
size: NA

DNA: TGTGCCATCAGTGGCGGGACAGGGGACGAGCAGTACTTC
CDR3: CAISGGTGDEQYF
J: TRBJ2-7
V: TRBV10-3
D: TRBD1
size: NA

DNA: TGTGCCAGCACGAACTTTGGCAGGATTCCGACTGAAGCTTTCTTT
CDR3: CASTNFGRIPTEAFF
J: TRBJ1-1
V: TRBV28
D: NA
size: NA

DNA: TGTGCCAGCAGCCACCAGGACTACCCCCGGGAGACCCAGTACTTC
CDR3: CASSHQDYPRETQYF
J: TRBJ2-5
V: TRBV14
D: NA
size: NA

DNA: TGCGCCAGCAGCTTTGCAGTCAACACTGAAGCTTTCTTT
CDR3: CASSFAVNTEAFF
J: TRBJ1-1
V: TRBV5-1
D: NA
size: few

DNA: TGCGCCAGCAGCTCGAACCCACCGTCGGGTAATTCACCCCTCCACTTT
CDR3: CASSSNPPSGNSPLHF
J: TRBJ1-6
V: TRBV5-1
D: NA
size: once

DNA: TGTGCCTGGAGTGTGGGGGGTGGAAACACCATATATTTT
CDR3: CAWSVGGGNTIYF
J: TRBJ1-3
V: TRBV30
D: NA
size: once

DNA: TGTGCCAGCAGAATAACAGGGTTAGGGTCACCCCTCCACTTT
CDR3: CASRITGLGSPLHF
J: TRBJ1-6
V: TRBV27
D: NA
size: NA

DNA: TGTGCCACCAGACGAGGGACAGGGGGCTACACCTTC
CDR3: CATRRGTGGYTF
J: TRBJ1-2
V: TRBV6-1
D: TRBD1
size: NA

DNA: TGTGCCAGCAGCCCGATGGGGGGGCCTCAAGAGACCCAGTACTTC
CDR3: CASSPMGGPQETQYF
J: TRBJ2-5
V: TRBV7-9
D: NA
size: NA

DNA: TGTGCCAGCAGCCACCGGAGTCTAGCGGGGGCCTCCTACGAGCAGTACTTC
CDR3: CASSHRSLAGASYEQYF
J: TRBJ2-7
V: TRBV14
D: TRBD2
size: NA

DNA: TGTGCCAGCAACCCCCGGGACAGCCTAACCACAGATACGCAGTATTTT
CDR3: CASNPRDSLTTDTQYF
J: TRBJ2-3
V: TRBV5-6
D: TRBD1
size: few

DNA: TGTGCCAGCAGTCCCCTCCGGGACTACAATTACGAGCAGTACTTC
CDR3: CASSPLRDYNYEQYF
J: TRBJ2-7
V: TRBV28
D: TRBD2
size: once